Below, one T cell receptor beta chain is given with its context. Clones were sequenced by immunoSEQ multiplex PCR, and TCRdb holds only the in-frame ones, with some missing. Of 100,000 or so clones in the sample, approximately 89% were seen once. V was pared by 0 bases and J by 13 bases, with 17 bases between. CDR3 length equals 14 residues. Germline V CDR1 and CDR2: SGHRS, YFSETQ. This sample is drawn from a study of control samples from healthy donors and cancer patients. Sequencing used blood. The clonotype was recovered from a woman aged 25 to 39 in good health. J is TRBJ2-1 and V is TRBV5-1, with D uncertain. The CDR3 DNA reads TGCGCCAGCAGCTTGGAGCCAATAGACCGTACCCAGTTCTTC. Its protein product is CASSLEPIDRTQFF.